This T cell receptor beta chain was profiled in a study of regulatory T cells in long-lasting Graves disease. Time point meaning: newly diagnosed GD, antithyroid drugs for less than 3 months. Following extraction of RNA from PBMCs, that RNA was used to make the TCR library. At least ten counts were recorded for this clonotype. CDR3-region Arm-PCR and iRepertoire HTBI primers produced the TCR beta libraries. TCRdb called the multiplex PCR reads again in MiXCR, with one record for every CDR3 protein. This repertoire shows roughly 420,000 distinct CDR3 sequences, roughly 17% found once; its top ten account for about 10%. CDR1 SEHNR and CDR2 FQNEAQ come from the germline V gene (reference sequence). J lost 1 base, V lost 9 bases, and 10 bases had no gene match. CDR3 size: 16 residues. The sample also formed part of further work on T cells in Graves' hyperthyroidism and ophthalmopathy. That source notes: First-round RT-PCR targeting the TCR CDR3 was performed with the HTBI primer set. Median prediction lead before ophthalmopathy onset was 5 to 7 months with the model.

The source of this sequence is a woman aged 25-40 years with Graves disease. The V and J genes are TRBV7-9 and TRBJ1-5, with 9 bases matching TRBD1. The material sequenced was peripheral blood mononuclear cells (PBMCs), taken at new diagnosis, from a patient treated with antithyroid drugs. The CDR3 DNA reads as TGTGCCAGGGGACAGGGAAGTCTCGGGAGCAATCAGCCCCAGCATTTT. Translation: CARGQGSLGSNQPQHF.